The entry below describes one T cell receptor beta chain. Its antigen remains unidentified. The sample belongs to a study of beta chain features in type 1 diabetes. Study information: The study examined about 110,000,000 sorted cells across all samples.

Sorting that relied on CD45RO/CCR7/CD25/CD127/CD95/CD27 yielded CD4+ naive, central memory, regulatory and stem cell-like memory cells. The junction had 8 bases not matched to a gene; V was cut back by 3 bases and J by 2 bases. CDR1 is SGHTA, CDR2 FQGNSA, per germline. The CDR3 covers 16 residues. The study reverse transcribed the entire isolated RNA, so it sequenced expressed TCRB transcripts. Generated by immunoSEQ multiplex PCR, the TCRdb table keeps only in-frame clones and is missing some. The sample contains around 13,000 clones, 40% to 55% of which appear only once. Study-level findings and limits: Among type 1 diabetes patients, VDJ junctions had fewer insertions and more deletions.

V gene TRBV7-2 combines with J gene TRBJ2-3; 7 nucleotides align to TRBD1. The sequenced sample consisted of stem cell memory CD4+ T cells from blood. This receptor was identified in a man aged 18 to 30 in good health. The chain's CDR3 is CASSFTGTAITDTQYF. The CDR3 nucleotides read TGTGCCAGCAGCTTCACCGGGACAGCGATCACAGATACGCAGTATTTT.